This T cell receptor beta chain was captured by sequencing in a study of T cells in Graves' hyperthyroidism and ophthalmopathy. The study, taken as a whole, reports: A 13 V-J signature model discriminated ophthalmopathy versus stable hyperthyroidism.

This clonotype occurred many times. Its specificity is unknown. V shed 2 bases, J shed 0 bases, and the junction held 1 base outside the gene matches. In germline, CDR1 is SGDLS, CDR2 YYNGEE. CDR3 length: 15 residues. TCR beta CDR3 region amplification was performed from RNA transcripts. The study used the HTBI primer set for a first-round RT-PCR of the TCR CDR3. TCRdb independently ran MiXCR on the multiplex PCR reads; one entry per CDR3 protein. This sample has about 610,000 distinct CDR3 sequences; 14% to 15% occur once, and the top ten carry around 4.5%. Sequencing was done on a sample of blood. The chain has TRBV9 and TRBJ2-7; 11 bases align to TRBD2. The sequence was collected from a middle-aged woman with Graves' ophthalmopathy. CDR3 sequence (DNA): TGTGCCAGCAGCGTTGGACTAGCGGGCTCCTACGAGCAGTACTTC. It specifies CASSVGLAGSYEQYF.